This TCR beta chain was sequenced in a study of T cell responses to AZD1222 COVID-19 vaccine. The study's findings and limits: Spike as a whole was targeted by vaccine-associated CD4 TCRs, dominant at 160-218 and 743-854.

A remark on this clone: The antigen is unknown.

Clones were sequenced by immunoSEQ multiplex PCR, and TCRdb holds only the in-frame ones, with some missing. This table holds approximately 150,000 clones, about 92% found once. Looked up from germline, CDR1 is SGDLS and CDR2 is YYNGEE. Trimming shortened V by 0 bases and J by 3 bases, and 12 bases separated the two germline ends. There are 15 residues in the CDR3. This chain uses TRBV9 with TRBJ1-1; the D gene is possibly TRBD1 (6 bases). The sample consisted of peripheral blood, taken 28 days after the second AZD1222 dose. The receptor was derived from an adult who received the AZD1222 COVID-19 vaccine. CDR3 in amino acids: CASSVAAGAYTEAFF. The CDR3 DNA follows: TGTGCCAGCAGCGTAGCAGCAGGGGCCTACACTGAAGCTTTCTTT.